The 5 T cell receptor beta chains listed next were all sequenced from one sample in a study of blood T cell repertoires in COVID-19. Repertoires were generated with immunoSEQ multiplex PCR, while TCRdb's copy carries only in-frame clones and drops some. The table includes some 96,000 clones, 90% detected once. The sample was peripheral blood. All receptors derive from a man between 60 and 75 years old with acute or convalescent COVID-19.

The chain is built from TRBV2 and TRBJ1-5; D ambiguous. Trimming took 8 bases from V and 0 from J, leaving 8 bases between them. Germline-derived CDR1 and CDR2 are SNHLY and FYNNEI. The CDR3 totals 13 residues. The CDR3 is CASHFYSNQPQHF. The DNA for the CDR3 is TGTGCCAGCCACTTCTATAGCAATCAGCCCCAGCATTTT.

This chain joins TRBV6-1 and TRBJ1-5, with a tentative D call TRBD1 (6 bases). V shed 2 bases and J shed 1 base, with 12 bases lying between them. The V gene's germline CDR1 is MNHNS and CDR2 SASEGT. The CDR3 contains 16 residues. CDR3 residues: CASSERGGSSNQPQHF. DNA for the CDR3: TGTGCCAGCAGTGAAAGGGGGGGTTCGAGCAATCAGCCCCAGCATTTT.

This clone turned up a few times. This chain connects TRBV19 to TRBJ1-5; D gene uncertain. The CDR3 runs 12 residues. V gave up 6 bases and J gave up 0 bases, with 3 bases separating them. Looked up from germline, CDR1 is LNHDA and CDR2 is SQIVND (reference sequence). Here the CDR3 DNA reads TGTGCCAGTAGCGGTAGCAATCAGCCCCAGCATTTT. Translating it yields CASSGSNQPQHF. Looking up the rest from reference TRBV19 and TRBJ1-5 gives the full variable domain: DGGITQSPKYLFRKEGQNVTLSCEQNLNHDAMYWYRQDPGQGLRLIYYSQIVNDFQKGDIAEGYSVSREKKESFPLTVTSAQKNPTAFYLCASSGSNQPQHFGDGTRLSIL.

The chain employs TRBV21-1 and TRBJ2-5; TRBD1, as called in the table, went unchecked against the DNA. TRBV21-1 is labeled a pseudogene. The CDR3 contains 16 residues. The CDR3 nucleotides read TGTGCCAGCAGCAAAGCGTTGGACAGGGGACAAGAGACCCAGTACTTC. Its translation is CASSKALDRGQETQYF.

The rearrangement joins TRBV5-6 to TRBJ1-6, with a weak D call TRBD1 (6 bases). From germline, CDR1 is SGHDT and CDR2 YYEEEE. V shed 2 bases and J shed 1 base, with 16 bases lying between them. The CDR3 is 18 residues long. The CDR3 loop is CASSFKQGRGSYNSPLHF. The CDR3 DNA follows: TGTGCCAGCAGCTTTAAACAGGGTAGAGGGTCCTATAATTCACCCCTCCACTTT.